These 32 T cell receptor beta chains share one sample of origin, sequenced in a study of blood T cell repertoires in COVID-19 (dated by TCRdb to the early 2020s). The library relied on the immunoSEQ multiplex PCR assay. TCRdb took over this immuneACCESS table, retaining in-frame rearrangements with V and J assigned. Such tables are incomplete; in checked studies, under half of the missing clones stem from an unresolved V gene, and the remainder is unexplained. Recorded for this sample are approximately 200,000 clones; approximately 85% of them occurred a single time. The top ten constitute approximately 11% of the sample. Material for sequencing was peripheral blood. The receptors were gathered from a human donor with active or convalescent COVID-19. The donor label of this sample is uncertain.

The chain recombines TRBV5-1 with TRBJ2-3; 13 bases match TRBD2. In germline, CDR1 is SGHRS, CDR2 YFSETQ. The CDR3 totals 16 residues. V shed 2 bases and J 3 bases; nucleotides not matched to a gene: 3. The CDR3 region is CASSLRTSGRTDTQYF. CDR3 bases: TGCGCCAGCAGCTTACGGACTAGCGGGAGAACAGATACGCAGTATTTT.

The CDR3 spells CASSSGGSSYNEQFF. As DNA, the CDR3 is TGTGCCAGCAGTTCGGGGGGGAGCTCCTACAATGAGCAGTTCTTC. The chain couples TRBV28 to TRBJ2-1, with 8 bases matching TRBD2. Germline lookup yields CDR1 MDHEN and CDR2 SYDVKM. V dropped 4 bases and J dropped 0; count of bases not matched to a gene: 2. The CDR3 sequence is 15 residues long.

V usage is TRBV11-2 and J usage is TRBJ2-2, with a weak D call TRBD1 (6 bases). The CDR3 contains 16 residues. CDR1 and CDR2 from the germline V gene are SGHAT and FQNNGV. Deletions cut 7 bases from V and 1 base from J, with 16 bases between. The CDR3 bases are TGTGCCAGCACCCCCCCTCCGGGACAGAACACCGGGGAGCTGTTTTTT. Its protein is CASTPPPGQNTGELFF.

V and J are TRBV9 and TRBJ2-2; 11 bases agree with TRBD2. CDR1 is SGDLS and CDR2 is YYNGEE in the germline V gene. The CDR3 totals 16 residues. V shed 3 bases, J shed 3 bases, and the junction held 4 bases outside the gene matches. The CDR3 DNA reads as TGTGCCAGCAGCGATAGCGGGAGGGCAGACACCGGGGAGCTGTTTTTT. Residues: CASSDSGRADTGELFF.

The V and J genes are TRBV27 and TRBJ2-7; D unclear. CDR3 length equals 13 residues. Trimming took off 2 bases at V and 3 bases at J, with 8 bases between the two ends. Germline loops: CDR1 MNHEY, CDR2 SMNVEV (reference sequence). Written as DNA, the CDR3 is TGTGCCAGCAGTTTAGCCCCAGGCTACGAGCAGTACTTC. Its protein product is CASSLAPGYEQYF.

The V and J genes are TRBV12-5 and TRBJ2-7, with D tentatively TRBD2 (6 bases). Trimming cost V 0 bases and J 0 bases, with 21 bases left between them. In germline, CDR1 is LGHNT, CDR2 FRNRAP. The CDR3 is 19 residues long. The CDR3 region has the DNA TGTGCTAGTGGTTTGGTACGGGGGATGTCAGGTCGAGGCTCCTACGAGCAGTACTTC. Translated, it gives CASGLVRGMSGRGSYEQYF.

This chain joins TRBV3-1 (or the pseudogene TRBV3-2) and TRBJ1-4; D gene uncertain. CDR1 is LGHDT and CDR2 is YNNKEL in the germline V gene (reference sequence). V shed 0 bases and J shed 8 bases, with 16 bases lying between them. This CDR3 is 16 amino acids long. In DNA, the CDR3 is TGTGCCAGCAGCCAAGATGCCAACACGAACGGGGAAAAACTGTTTTTT. As protein: CASSQDANTNGEKLFF.

This chain joins TRBV30 and TRBJ1-4, with TRBD1 identical over 9 bases. Germline V gives CDR1 GTSNPN, CDR2 SVGIG (reference sequence). The V segment lost 3 bases and the J segment 3 bases; nucleotides outside the gene matches: 8. The length of the CDR3 is 16 residues. The CDR3 DNA reads as TGTGCCTGGAGAAGAGGACAGGGGCAACCTAATGAAAAACTGTTTTTT. The encoded protein is CAWRRGQGQPNEKLFF.

This chain links TRBV29-1 with TRBJ2-7; D may be TRBD2 (7 bases). CDR3 length: 15 residues. V shed 6 bases and J shed 1 base, with 19 bases lying between them. CDR1 SQVTM and CDR2 ANQGSEA come from the germline V gene. CDR3 nucleotide sequence: TGCAGCGTGCGGTGGGGGGGAACAGGGTCCTACGAGCAGTACTTC. It yields the protein CSVRWGGTGSYEQYF.

The chain links TRBV29-1 to TRBJ2-7, with TRBD2 matching over 7 bases. Germline V gives CDR1 SQVTM, CDR2 ANQGSEA. The junction had 28 bases not matched to a gene; V was cut back by 7 bases and J by 1 base. The CDR3 covers 20 residues. The CDR3 sequence is CSAKLIAGPEGSIVSYEQYF. CDR3 in DNA: TGCAGCGCCAAACTCATAGCGGGTCCGGAAGGTTCCATCGTTTCCTACGAGCAGTACTTC.

This clone was counted at least ten times. This chain links TRBV30 with TRBJ1-5, with a weak D call TRBD1 (5 bases). The CDR3 runs to 16 residues. Germline V gene sequence: CDR1 GTSNPN, CDR2 SVGIG (reference sequence). The germline V and J ends were trimmed by 0 bases and 1 base, with 13 bases remaining between them. CDR3 nucleotides: TGTGCCTGGAGTGTGTGGGGGGAAGGAAGCAATCAGCCCCAGCATTTT. Translating it yields CAWSVWGEGSNQPQHF.

The chain employs TRBV6-5 and TRBJ2-1; D uncertain. V was clipped by 7 bases and J by 0 bases, with 7 bases between them. Looked up from germline, CDR1 is MNHEY and CDR2 is SVGAGI. CDR3 length equals 13 residues. The CDR3 spells CASTETSYNEQFF. The CDR3 DNA reads TGTGCCAGCACGGAGACCTCCTACAATGAGCAGTTCTTC.

The chain combines TRBV7-2 with TRBJ1-1; D gene unclear. There are 14 residues in the CDR3. The germline CDR1 and CDR2 sequences are SGHTA and FQGNSA. The ends were cut back, 7 bases at V and 7 bases at J, with 19 bases in the middle. In nucleotides, the CDR3 is TGTGCCAGCACCCTGCGGCAGCATCCACTTGAAGCTTTCTTT. Translation: CASTLRQHPLEAFF.

The rearrangement joins TRBV4-3 to TRBJ1-6; 9 bases match TRBD1. This CDR3 is 17 amino acids long. Germline values: CDR1 LGHNA, CDR2 YSLEER. Losses at the gene ends were 3 bases for V and 7 bases for J; bases not matched to a gene: 10. The DNA for the CDR3 is TGCGCCAGCAGCCATAGAAGAGCTGGACAGGGGAATTCACCCCTCCACTTT. Protein product: CASSHRRAGQGNSPLHF.

The chain employs TRBV11-3 and TRBJ2-6; 8 bases match TRBD1. Germline loops: CDR1 SGHNT, CDR2 YENEEA. The CDR3 has 19 residues. V trimming: 3 bases; J trimming: 1 base; junction bases outside the gene matches: 11. CDR3 residues: CASSLGQGAPGSGANVLTF. The CDR3 DNA reads TGTGCCAGCAGCTTGGGGCAGGGGGCGCCAGGATCTGGGGCCAACGTCCTGACTTTC.

J is TRBJ2-2 and V is TRBV5-4; tentatively, D is TRBD2 (5 bases). CDR3 length: 15 residues. Deletions cut 0 bases from V and 6 bases from J, with 12 bases between. Germline assignment: CDR1 SGHNT and CDR2 YYREEE (reference sequence). CDR3 nucleotides: TGTGCCAGCAGCTTGGCAGGAGGCAAAGCCGGGGAGCTGTTTTTT. Amino acids: CASSLAGGKAGELFF.

The CDR3 reads CATSSHSGGLQYF. The DNA of the CDR3 is TGTGCCACCAGCAGTCATAGCGGGGGGCTTCAGTATTTT. The V and J genes are TRBV15 and TRBJ2-3, with TRBD2 matching over 10 bases. J lost 12 bases, V lost 3 bases, and 6 bases had no gene match. Germline-derived CDR1 and CDR2 are LNHNV and YYDKDF (reference sequence). The CDR3 runs to 13 residues.

The gene calls are TRBV29-1 and TRBJ2-3; possible D gene TRBD1, 5 bases. CDR3 length: 13 residues. The germline gives CDR1 SQVTM, CDR2 ANQGSEA. Trimming removed 7 bases from V and 0 bases from J, with 11 bases in between. CDR3 region: CSAGGASTDTQYF. DNA of the CDR3: TGCAGCGCGGGTGGGGCCAGCACAGATACGCAGTATTTT.

V is TRBV6-1 and J is TRBJ1-5; D is undetermined. This CDR3 has 14 residues. Trimming took 1 base from V and 8 from J, leaving 12 bases between them. CDR1 and CDR2 (germline): MNHNS, SASEGT. This CDR3 reads CASSEEDRAEPQHF. CDR3 coding DNA: TGTGCCAGCAGTGAAGAGGACCGAGCGGAGCCCCAGCATTTT.

The genes are TRBV5-1 and TRBJ2-2; D gene ambiguous. Per germline, CDR1 SGHRS and CDR2 YFSETQ. This CDR3 comprises 14 residues. V was shortened by 1 base and J by 1 base, with 5 bases between the two germline ends. CDR3 protein: CASSLYGNTGELFF. The CDR3 DNA reads TGCGCCAGCAGCTTGTACGGGAACACCGGGGAGCTGTTTTTT.

CDR3 DNA: TGCGCCAGCAGACCCTCCCTACTAGCGGGGTCCGACGAGCAGTACTTC. It is translated as CASRPSLLAGSDEQYF. The chain combines TRBV5-1 with TRBJ2-7; 10 bases align to TRBD2. The CDR3 covers 16 residues. Germline CDR1 is SGHRS and CDR2 is YFSETQ. V was clipped by 5 bases and J by 5 bases; unmatched bases: 13.

CDR3 DNA sequence: TGTGCCTGGAGTGCCCTCACAGATACGCAGTATTTT. Its protein is CAWSALTDTQYF. The chain employs TRBV30 and TRBJ2-3; unclear D gene. Germline-derived CDR1 and CDR2 are GTSNPN and SVGIG (reference sequence). This CDR3 is 12 amino acids long. Trimming shortened V by 1 base and J by 2 bases, and 4 bases separated the two germline ends.

This clone has just a few counts. This chain connects TRBV7-2 to TRBJ1-4, with D perhaps matching TRBD1 (5 bases). V dropped 5 bases and J dropped 4 bases, with 14 bases sitting between them. The germline V gene has CDR1 SGHTA and CDR2 FQGNSA. CDR3 length: 15 residues. The CDR3 sequence: CASSPRQGYNEKLFF. The CDR3 bases are TGTGCCAGCAGCCCCCGCCAGGGCTATAATGAAAAACTGTTTTTT.

The genes are TRBV5-1 and TRBJ1-1, with D perhaps TRBD1 (6 bases). The V end was cut by 0 bases, the J end by 4 bases, with 7 bases between. The germline V gene has CDR1 SGHRS and CDR2 YFSETQ. The CDR3 sequence is 13 residues long. The CDR3 here is CASSLAGVTEAFF. CDR3 DNA: TGCGCCAGCAGCTTGGCAGGGGTCACTGAAGCTTTCTTT.

This clone was counted only a few times. The chain has TRBV4-1 and TRBJ2-7; 8 bases map to TRBD1. The trim removed 4 bases at V and 7 bases at J, leaving 12 bases unmatched. CDR1 and CDR2 from the germline V gene are MGHRA and YSYEKL. This CDR3 has 15 amino acids. The CDR3 loop reads CASSLVGTGRREQYF. CDR3 in DNA: TGCGCCAGCAGCCTAGTCGGGACAGGCCGTCGGGAGCAGTACTTC.

The chain employs TRBV6-1 and TRBJ1-6, with a weak D call TRBD1 (6 bases). Germline V gene lookup returns CDR1 MNHNS and CDR2 SASEGT. Trimming removed 2 bases from V and 9 bases from J, with 11 bases in between. The length of the CDR3 is 14 residues. CDR3 in DNA: TGTGCCAGCAGTGAACTGTGGGACACTTCACCCCTCCACTTT. Residues: CASSELWDTSPLHF.

This chain connects TRBV7-2 to TRBJ2-1; 9 nucleotides agree with TRBD2. The CDR3 consists of 15 residues. With V trimmed by 6 bases and J by 7 bases, 10 bases remained unmatched. The germline gives CDR1 SGHTA, CDR2 FQGNSA. CDR3 sequence reads: CASSLAPSGVNEQFF. CDR3 sequence (DNA): TGTGCCAGCAGTCTAGCGCCTAGCGGGGTGAATGAGCAGTTCTTC. Together with reference TRBV7-2 and TRBJ2-1, the CDR3 gives the full variable domain: GAGVSQSPSNKVTEKGKDVELRCDPISGHTALYWYRQSLGQGLEFLIYFQGNSAPDKSGLPSDRFSAERTGGSVSTLTIQRTQQEDSAVYLCASSLAPSGVNEQFFGPGTRLTVL.

V gene TRBV24-1 combines with J gene TRBJ2-1; TRBD2 matches at 7 bases. The CDR3 runs to 17 residues. V was clipped by 0 bases and J by 2 bases; unmatched bases: 6. Germline V gene data show CDR1 as KGHDR and CDR2 as SFDVKD. In nucleotides, the CDR3 is TGTGCCACCAGTGATTTGGGGACGGGAGGACCCTACAATGAGCAGTTCTTC. It specifies CATSDLGTGGPYNEQFF.

This chain uses TRBV28 with TRBJ1-2; D perhaps matches TRBD1 (6 bases). CDR1 MDHEN and CDR2 SYDVKM come from the germline V gene. The CDR3 contains 14 residues. V lost 4 bases to trimming and J lost 5 bases, with 14 bases between them. CDR3 loop: CASSSLLQGYGYTF. DNA for the CDR3: TGTGCCAGCAGTTCACTCCTACAGGGTTATGGCTACACCTTC.

The chain is built from TRBV7-2 and TRBJ1-2; a possible D gene is TRBD1 (6 bases). Trimming stripped 4 bases from V and 6 bases from J, with 15 bases between. Germline V CDR1 and CDR2: SGHTA, FQGNSA. This CDR3 has 14 amino acids. The CDR3 sequence: CASSSSGGLDGYTF. CDR3 in DNA: TGTGCCAGCAGCTCCTCCGGGGGGCTAGATGGCTACACCTTC.

The rearrangement links TRBV7-2 to TRBJ1-5; TRBD1 is a possible D gene (5 bases). V lost 1 base and J lost 6, with 13 bases in between. Germline V gene sequence: CDR1 SGHTA, CDR2 FQGNSA. The CDR3 covers 15 residues. The CDR3 region is CASSLVGQGGQPQHF. CDR3 DNA: TGTGCCAGCAGCTTAGTAGGCCAGGGTGGTCAGCCCCAGCATTTT.

The chain joins TRBV27 to TRBJ1-2; no clear D gene. Trimming pared 6 bases from V and 5 bases from J, leaving 16 bases between. Germline CDR1 and CDR2: MNHEY and SMNVEV (reference sequence). The length of the CDR3 is 14 residues. CDR3 DNA sequence: TGTGCCAGCAGGCGGGAAGCTCGAAGTTATGGCTACACCTTC. Its translation: CASRREARSYGYTF.